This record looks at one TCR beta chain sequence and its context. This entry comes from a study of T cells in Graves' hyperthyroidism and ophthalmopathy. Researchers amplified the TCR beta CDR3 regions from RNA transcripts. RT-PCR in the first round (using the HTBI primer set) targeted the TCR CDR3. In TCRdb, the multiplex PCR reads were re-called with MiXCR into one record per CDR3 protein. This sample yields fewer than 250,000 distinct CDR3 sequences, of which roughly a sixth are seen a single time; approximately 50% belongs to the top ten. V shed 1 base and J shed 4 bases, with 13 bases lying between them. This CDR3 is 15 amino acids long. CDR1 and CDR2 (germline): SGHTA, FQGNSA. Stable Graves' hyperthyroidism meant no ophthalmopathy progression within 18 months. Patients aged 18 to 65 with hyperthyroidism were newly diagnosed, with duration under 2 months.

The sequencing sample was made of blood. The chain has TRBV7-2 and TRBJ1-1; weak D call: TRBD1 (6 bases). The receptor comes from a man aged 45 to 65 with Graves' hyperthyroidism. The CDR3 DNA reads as TGTGCCAGCAGCTTAGGGGGGCCCAAGAGCACTGAAGCTTTCTTT. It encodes CASSLGGPKSTEAFF.